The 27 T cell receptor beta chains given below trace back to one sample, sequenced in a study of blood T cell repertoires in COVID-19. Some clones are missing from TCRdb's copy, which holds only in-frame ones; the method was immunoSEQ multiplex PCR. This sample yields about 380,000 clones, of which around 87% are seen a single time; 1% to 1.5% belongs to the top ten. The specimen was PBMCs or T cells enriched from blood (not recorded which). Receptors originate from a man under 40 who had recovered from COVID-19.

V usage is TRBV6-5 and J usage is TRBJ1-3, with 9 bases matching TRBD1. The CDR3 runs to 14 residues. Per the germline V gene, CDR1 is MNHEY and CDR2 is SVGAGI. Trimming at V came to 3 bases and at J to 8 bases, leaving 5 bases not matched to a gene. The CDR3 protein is CASSYRGQGDTIYF. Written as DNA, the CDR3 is TGTGCCAGCAGTTATAGGGGACAGGGAGACACCATATATTTT.

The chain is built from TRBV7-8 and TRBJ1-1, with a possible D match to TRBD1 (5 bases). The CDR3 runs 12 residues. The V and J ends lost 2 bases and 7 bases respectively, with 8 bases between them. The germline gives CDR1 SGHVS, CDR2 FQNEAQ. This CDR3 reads CASSLSGREAFF. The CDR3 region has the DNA TGTGCCAGCAGCTTATCAGGGCGTGAAGCTTTCTTT.

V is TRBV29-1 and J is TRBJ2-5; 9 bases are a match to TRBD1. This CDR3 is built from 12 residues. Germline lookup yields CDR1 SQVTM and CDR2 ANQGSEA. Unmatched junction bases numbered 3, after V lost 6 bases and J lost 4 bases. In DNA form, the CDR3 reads TGCAGCGTCGTGGGACAGGGAGAGACCCAGTACTTC. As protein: CSVVGQGETQYF.

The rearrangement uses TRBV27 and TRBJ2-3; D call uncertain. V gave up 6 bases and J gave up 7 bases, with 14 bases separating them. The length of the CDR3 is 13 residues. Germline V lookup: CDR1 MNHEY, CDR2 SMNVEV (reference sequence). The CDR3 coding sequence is TGTGCCAGCAGCCCCTACCCGAGGTATACGCAGTATTTT. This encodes CASSPYPRYTQYF.

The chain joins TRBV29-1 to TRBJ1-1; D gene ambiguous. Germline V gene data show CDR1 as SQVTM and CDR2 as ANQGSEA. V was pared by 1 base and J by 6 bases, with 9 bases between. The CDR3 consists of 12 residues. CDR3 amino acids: CSVEGESAEAFF. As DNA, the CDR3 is TGCAGCGTTGAAGGGGAGTCGGCTGAAGCTTTCTTT.

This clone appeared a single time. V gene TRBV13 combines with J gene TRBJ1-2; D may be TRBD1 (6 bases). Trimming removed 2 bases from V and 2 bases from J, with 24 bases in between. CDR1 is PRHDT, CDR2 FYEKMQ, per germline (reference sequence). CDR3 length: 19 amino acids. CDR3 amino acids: CASSLTADKEDSLNYGYTF. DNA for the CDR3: TGTGCCAGCAGCTTAACGGCGGACAAGGAGGACAGTCTGAACTATGGCTACACCTTC.

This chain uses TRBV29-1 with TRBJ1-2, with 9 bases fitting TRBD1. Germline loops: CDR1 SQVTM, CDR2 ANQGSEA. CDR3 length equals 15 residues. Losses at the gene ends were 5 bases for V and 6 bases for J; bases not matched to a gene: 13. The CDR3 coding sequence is TGCAGCGTTACACTTCGGGACAGGGAGGGTAATGGCTACACCTTC. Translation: CSVTLRDREGNGYTF.

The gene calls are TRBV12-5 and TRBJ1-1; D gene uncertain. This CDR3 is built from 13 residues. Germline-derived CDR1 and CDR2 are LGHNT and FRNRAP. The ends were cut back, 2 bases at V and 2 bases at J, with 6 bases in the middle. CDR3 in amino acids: CASGLQANTEAFF. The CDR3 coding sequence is TGTGCTAGTGGTTTGCAGGCAAACACTGAAGCTTTCTTT.

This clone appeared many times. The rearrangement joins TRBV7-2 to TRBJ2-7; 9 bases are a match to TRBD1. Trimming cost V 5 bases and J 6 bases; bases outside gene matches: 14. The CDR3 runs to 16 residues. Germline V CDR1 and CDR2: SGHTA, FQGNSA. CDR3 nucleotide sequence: TGTGCCAGCAGCCTAGTTGGGGGACGACAGGGGGGCGAGCAGTACTTC. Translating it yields CASSLVGGRQGGEQYF.

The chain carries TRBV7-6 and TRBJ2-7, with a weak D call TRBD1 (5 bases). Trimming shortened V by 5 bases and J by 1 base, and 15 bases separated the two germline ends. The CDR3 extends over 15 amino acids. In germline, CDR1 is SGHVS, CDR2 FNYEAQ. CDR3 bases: TGTGCCAGCAGCCTAGGGGCAGTCAAATCCTACGAGCAGTACTTC. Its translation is CASSLGAVKSYEQYF.

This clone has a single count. DNA of the CDR3: TGTGCCAGCAGCTTGCAGGGTAGGACCGAAGCTTTCTTT. It codes for CASSLQGRTEAFF. V and J are TRBV5-4 and TRBJ1-1, with a weak D call TRBD1 (5 bases). Trimming stripped 1 base from V and 8 bases from J, with 12 bases between. This CDR3 contains 13 residues. Per the germline V gene, CDR1 is SGHNT and CDR2 is YYREEE (reference sequence).

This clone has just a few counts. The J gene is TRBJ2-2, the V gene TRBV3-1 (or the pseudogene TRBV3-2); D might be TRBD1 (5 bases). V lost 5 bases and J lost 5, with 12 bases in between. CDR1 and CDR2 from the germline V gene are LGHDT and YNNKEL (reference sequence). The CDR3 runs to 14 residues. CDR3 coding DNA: TGTGCCAGCAGCAAGGGGTTACTGACCGGGGAGCTGTTTTTT. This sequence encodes CASSKGLLTGELFF.

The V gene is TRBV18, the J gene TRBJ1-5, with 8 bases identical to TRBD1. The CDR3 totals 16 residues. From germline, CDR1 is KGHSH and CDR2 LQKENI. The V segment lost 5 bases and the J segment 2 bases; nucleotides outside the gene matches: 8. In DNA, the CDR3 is TGTGCCAGCTCATCAAACAGGGGGAATGGCAATCAGCCCCAGCATTTT. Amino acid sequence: CASSSNRGNGNQPQHF.

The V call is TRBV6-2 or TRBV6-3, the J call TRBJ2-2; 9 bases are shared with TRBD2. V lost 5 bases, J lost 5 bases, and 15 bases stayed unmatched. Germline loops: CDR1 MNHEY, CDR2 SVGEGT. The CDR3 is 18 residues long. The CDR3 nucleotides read TGTGCCAGCAGTCCCCAGGTCGCGGGGGGGCTGAGGACCGGGGAGCTGTTTTTT. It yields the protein CASSPQVAGGLRTGELFF.

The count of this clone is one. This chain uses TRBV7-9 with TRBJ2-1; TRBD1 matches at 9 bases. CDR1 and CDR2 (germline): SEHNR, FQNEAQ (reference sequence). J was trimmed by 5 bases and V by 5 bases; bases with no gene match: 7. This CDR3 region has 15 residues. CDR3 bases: TGTGCCAGCAGCGCGGTTCGGGACAGGGACAATGAGCAGTTCTTC. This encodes CASSAVRDRDNEQFF.

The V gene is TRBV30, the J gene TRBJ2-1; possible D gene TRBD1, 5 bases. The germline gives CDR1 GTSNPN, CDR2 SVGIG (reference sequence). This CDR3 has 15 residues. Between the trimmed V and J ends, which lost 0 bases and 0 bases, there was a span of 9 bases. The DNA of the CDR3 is TGTGCCTGGAGTGTGCAGGGTTTCTCCTACAATGAGCAGTTCTTC. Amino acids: CAWSVQGFSYNEQFF.

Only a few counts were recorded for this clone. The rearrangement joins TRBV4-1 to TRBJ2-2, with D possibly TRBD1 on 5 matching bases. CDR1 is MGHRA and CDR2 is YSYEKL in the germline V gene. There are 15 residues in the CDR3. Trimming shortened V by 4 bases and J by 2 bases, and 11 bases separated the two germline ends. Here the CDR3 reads CASSPDRVNTGELFF. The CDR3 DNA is TGCGCCAGCAGCCCCGACAGAGTCAACACCGGGGAGCTGTTTTTT.

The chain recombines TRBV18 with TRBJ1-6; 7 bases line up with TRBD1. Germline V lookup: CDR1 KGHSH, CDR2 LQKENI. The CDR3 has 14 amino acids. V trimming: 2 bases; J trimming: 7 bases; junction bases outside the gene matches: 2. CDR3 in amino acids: CASSPGTENSPLHF. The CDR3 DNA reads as TGTGCCAGCTCACCAGGGACAGAAAATTCACCCCTCCACTTT.

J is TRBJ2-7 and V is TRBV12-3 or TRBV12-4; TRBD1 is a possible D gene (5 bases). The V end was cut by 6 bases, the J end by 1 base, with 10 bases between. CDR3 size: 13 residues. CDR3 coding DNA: TGTGCCAGCAGCTACAGGACGTCCTACGAGCAGTACTTC. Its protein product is CASSYRTSYEQYF.

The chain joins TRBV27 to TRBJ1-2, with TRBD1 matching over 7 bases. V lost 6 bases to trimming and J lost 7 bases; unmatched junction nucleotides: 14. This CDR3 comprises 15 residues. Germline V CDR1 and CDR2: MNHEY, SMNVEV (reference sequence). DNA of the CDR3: TGTGCCAGCAGAATGGACAGGTTTCCTGGTAGTGGCTACACCTTC. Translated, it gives CASRMDRFPGSGYTF.

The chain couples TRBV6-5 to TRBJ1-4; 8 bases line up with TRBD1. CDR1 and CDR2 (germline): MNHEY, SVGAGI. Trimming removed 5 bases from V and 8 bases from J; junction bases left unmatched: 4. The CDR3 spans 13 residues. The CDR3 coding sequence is TGTGCCAGCAGTCGGACAGGGATCGAAAAACTGTTTTTT. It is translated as CASSRTGIEKLFF.

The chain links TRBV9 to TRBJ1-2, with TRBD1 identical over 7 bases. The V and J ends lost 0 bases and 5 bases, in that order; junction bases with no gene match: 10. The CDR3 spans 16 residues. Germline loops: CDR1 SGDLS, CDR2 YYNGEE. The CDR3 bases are TGTGCCAGCAGCGTAGGCCCTTCCGGGACAGATTATGGCTACACCTTC. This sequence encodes CASSVGPSGTDYGYTF.

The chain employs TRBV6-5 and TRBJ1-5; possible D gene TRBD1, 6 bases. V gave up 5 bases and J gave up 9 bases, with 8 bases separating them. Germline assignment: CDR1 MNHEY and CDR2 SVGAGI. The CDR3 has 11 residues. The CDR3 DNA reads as TGTGCCAGCAGTCAGGGGCGGCCCCAGCATTTT. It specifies CASSQGRPQHF.

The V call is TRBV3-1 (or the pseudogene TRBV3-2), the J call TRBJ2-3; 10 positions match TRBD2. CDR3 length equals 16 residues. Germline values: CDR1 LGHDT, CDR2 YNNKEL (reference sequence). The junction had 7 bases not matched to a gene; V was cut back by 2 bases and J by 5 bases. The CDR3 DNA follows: TGTGCCAGCAGCCAATCCGGGACTAGCGTTAGAGATACGCAGTATTTT. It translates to CASSQSGTSVRDTQYF.

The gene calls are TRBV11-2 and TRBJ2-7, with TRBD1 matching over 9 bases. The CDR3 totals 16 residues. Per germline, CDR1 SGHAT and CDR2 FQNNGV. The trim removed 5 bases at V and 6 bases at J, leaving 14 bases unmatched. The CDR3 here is CASSHPAGTGRFEQYF. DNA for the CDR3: TGTGCCAGCAGCCACCCCGCCGGGACAGGGCGCTTCGAGCAGTACTTC.

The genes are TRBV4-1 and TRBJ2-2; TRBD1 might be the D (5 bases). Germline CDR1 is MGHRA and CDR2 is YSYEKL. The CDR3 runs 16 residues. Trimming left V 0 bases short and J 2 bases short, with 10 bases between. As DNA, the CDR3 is TGCGCCAGCAGCCAAGATCGGACATCTAACACCGGGGAGCTGTTTTTT. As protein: CASSQDRTSNTGELFF.

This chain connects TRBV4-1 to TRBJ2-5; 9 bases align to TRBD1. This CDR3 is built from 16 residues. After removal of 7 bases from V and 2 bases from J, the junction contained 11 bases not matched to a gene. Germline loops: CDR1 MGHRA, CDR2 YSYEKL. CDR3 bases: TGCGCCAGCACAGAATCCGGGACAGGGCGTCAAGAGACCCAGTACTTC. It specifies CASTESGTGRQETQYF.